This entry is about one T cell receptor (beta chain). No antigen is known for it. Qualities for individual bases were not recorded, and no much larger clone is one base off. This sample also contains other DNA sequences that code for the same CDR3. Healthy HIV-negative adults with no recently reported acute infections or vaccinations were included as donors. Every donor was a Caucasian adult living in Nashville, Tennessee, USA. Magnetic negative selection was used to enrich CD4+ T cells, after which naive cells were positively selected on CD45RA and the negative fraction became the memory subset. Blood was collected by leukapheresis, and PBMCs were isolated by Ficoll-Histopaque density gradient centrifugation and then cryopreserved in liquid nitrogen vapor phase. Analytical flow cytometry was used to check the purity and quantity of every magnetically sorted T cell population. Each sorted fraction had its genomic DNA isolated and then quantified by UV absorbance on a Nanodrop 2000c.

This sample is part of a study of shared clonotypes between healthy human individuals (TCRdb year 2020). About the study as a whole: Three men and a couple of women, aged 18 to 49 years, made up the cohort. Between about 0.94 and 8.9 billion PBMCs per donor were obtained by leukapheresis. For each donor, CD4 naive and CD4 memory were each run on three plates, CD8 naive on two plates, and CD8 memory on one plate. To increase sequencing depth and limit assay-specific biases, different laboratories used diverse techniques to prepare libraries and sequence TCR repertoires. The study deeply sequenced blood TCR repertoires of about 5 healthy adults to estimate repertoire size and the extent of clonotype sharing between individuals. What the authors observed across the whole study: Naive subsets generally had larger estimated clonotype richness than memory subsets did. Across a few donors, approximately 4.9% of naive CD4, roughly 3.8% of naive CD8, 2.3% of memory CD4, and under 0.45% of memory CD8 clonotypes were shared. The genetic and exposure-history diversity represented was limited by the small number of donors. Higher generation probabilities were observed for clonotypes shared by all four sorted-subset donors than for non-shared clonotypes. Pairwise subsampling led to the expectation that sequencing depth would affect the degree of clonotype sharing among donors. Only blood was sampled, and tissue TCR repertoires likely differ from those in blood. Incomplete sequencing was indicated by rarefaction of sorted-subset datasets, despite the large sequencing depth.

TCR CDR3 regions were amplified from genomic DNA by multiplex PCR using the deep immunoSEQ assay. Genomic DNA extracted from each cell subset was distributed evenly over all wells of several immunoSEQ 96-well plates, and each plate served as one replicate. Each replicate PCR for sorted subsets received around 210 ng genomic DNA, equal to some 32,000 T cell genomes. Purified libraries were measured with a Qubit 3.0 fluorometer, size-checked on a Bioanalyzer 2100, and measured again with the KAPA Library Quantification kit. Every immunoSEQ 96-well plate was sequenced on a dedicated single-read 150-cycle Illumina NextSeq 550 flow cell. Turning to the authors' computational methods: The immunoSEQ output contained only junctional sequences without quality scores, so filtering could not match that applied to full-length reads. To assign V/J genes and CDR3, sequences were annotated using PyIR, a Python wrapper for IgBLAST v1.9, with IMGT germline references. Any read was removed if the V/J assignment was weak (E-value above 1e-6), the CDR3 was missing, or the read contained stop codons, out-of-frame junctions, or ambiguous translated residues. V3J clonotypes were defined by identical inferred V gene, J gene, and CDR3 amino acid sequence. The percentage overlap between two repertoires was calculated by dividing the number of shared unique clonotypes by the size of the smaller repertoire. Repertoire richness was assessed with RTK rarefaction, the Chao1 estimator, and Recon v2.1 estimates of unobserved clonotypes. OLGA was used to compute generation probabilities for all TCRbeta clonotypes that the gDNA method yielded from four donors. The immuneACCESS repertoire file appears here via TCRdb, limited to in-frame rearrangements. These files lack a portion of the clones; in checked studies, under half of the deficit traces to unresolved V genes, and the cause of the others is not known. From that table come the V and J calls and clone size; the DNA was used to work out D and trimming. This sample has roughly 2.5 million clones in its table, and around nine tenths of those were observed once. The top ten constitute about 0.13% of the sample.

The CDR3 has 15 amino acids, counting the end cysteine and phenylalanine. Only the CDR3 part of the read is kept: 45 bases, read in frame from the first base. A distance of 13 bases separates the germline ends of V and J, which lose 2 bases and 4 bases respectively. CDR1 SGHRS and CDR2 YFSETQ were looked up in the germline V gene. Material for sequencing was naive CD4+ T cells sorted from blood. The cell subset or site label on this specimen signifies: CD45RA+ positively selected. The receptor chain draws on TRBV5-1 and TRBJ2-1; 6 matching bases give a weak D call of TRBD1. The origin of this receptor is a man aged 18 to 35 in good health. The CDR3 reads CASSLAGTPYNEQFF. In nucleotides, the sequence is TGCGCCAGCAGCTTAGCCGGGACACCGTACAATGAGCAGTTCTTC.